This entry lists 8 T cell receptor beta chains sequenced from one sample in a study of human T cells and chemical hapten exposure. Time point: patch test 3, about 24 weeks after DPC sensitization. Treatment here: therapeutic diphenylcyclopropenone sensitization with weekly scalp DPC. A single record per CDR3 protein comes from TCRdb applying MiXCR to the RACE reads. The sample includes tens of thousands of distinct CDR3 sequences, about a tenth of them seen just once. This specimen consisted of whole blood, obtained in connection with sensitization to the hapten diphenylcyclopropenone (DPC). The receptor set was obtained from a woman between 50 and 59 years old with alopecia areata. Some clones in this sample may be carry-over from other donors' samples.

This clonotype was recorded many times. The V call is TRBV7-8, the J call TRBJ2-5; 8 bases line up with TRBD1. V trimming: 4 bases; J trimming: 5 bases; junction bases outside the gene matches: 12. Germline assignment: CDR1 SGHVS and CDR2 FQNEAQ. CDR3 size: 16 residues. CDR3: CASSSTRQGQKETQYF. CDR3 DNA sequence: TGTGCCAGCAGCTCCACCCGACAGGGGCAGAAGGAGACCCAGTACTTC. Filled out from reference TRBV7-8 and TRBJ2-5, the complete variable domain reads GAGVSQSPRYKVAKRGQDVALRCDPISGHVSLFWYQQALGQGPEFLTYFQNEAQLDKSGLPSDRFFAERPEGSVSTLKIQRTQQEDSAVYLCASSSTRQGQKETQYFGPGTRLLVL.

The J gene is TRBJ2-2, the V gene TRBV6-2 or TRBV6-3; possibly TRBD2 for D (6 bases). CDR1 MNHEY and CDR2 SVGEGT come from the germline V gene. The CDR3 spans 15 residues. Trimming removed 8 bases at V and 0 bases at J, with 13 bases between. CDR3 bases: TGTGCCAGCCGGTTTGGAGGGTCGAACACCGGGGAGCTGTTTTTT. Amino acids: CASRFGGSNTGELFF.

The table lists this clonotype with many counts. The CDR3 sequence is CATSDPLSGSGQETQYF. The DNA of the CDR3 is TGTGCCACCAGTGACCCCTTGAGCGGGAGCGGGCAAGAGACCCAGTACTTC. This sequence joins TRBV24-1 and TRBJ2-5, with TRBD2 matching 8 bases. V trimming: 4 bases; J trimming: 2 bases; junction bases outside the gene matches: 11. Germline V CDR1 and CDR2: KGHDR, SFDVKD. CDR3 length equals 17 residues.

This CDR3 is CASSYDPRLSYEQYF. CDR3 DNA: TGTGCCAGCAGTTACGACCCTAGGCTCTCCTACGAGCAGTACTTC. The rearrangement uses TRBV6-6 and TRBJ2-7; D uncertain. Trimming removed 2 bases from V and 0 bases from J, with 11 bases in between. CDR1 MNHNY and CDR2 SVGAGI come from the germline V gene (reference sequence). The CDR3 sequence is 15 residues long.

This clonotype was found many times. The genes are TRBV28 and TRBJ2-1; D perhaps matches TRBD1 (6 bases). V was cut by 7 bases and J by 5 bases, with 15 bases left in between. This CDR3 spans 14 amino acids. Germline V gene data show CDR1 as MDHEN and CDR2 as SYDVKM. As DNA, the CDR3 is TGTGCCAGCACCAAAACAGGGCTCAACAATGAGCAGTTCTTC. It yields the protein CASTKTGLNNEQFF.

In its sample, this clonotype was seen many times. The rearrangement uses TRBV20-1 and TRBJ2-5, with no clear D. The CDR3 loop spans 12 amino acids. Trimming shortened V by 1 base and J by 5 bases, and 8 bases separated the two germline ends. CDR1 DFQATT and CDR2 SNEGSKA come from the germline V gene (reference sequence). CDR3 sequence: CSARGTTETQYF. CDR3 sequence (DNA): TGCAGTGCTAGAGGTACTACGGAGACCCAGTACTTC.

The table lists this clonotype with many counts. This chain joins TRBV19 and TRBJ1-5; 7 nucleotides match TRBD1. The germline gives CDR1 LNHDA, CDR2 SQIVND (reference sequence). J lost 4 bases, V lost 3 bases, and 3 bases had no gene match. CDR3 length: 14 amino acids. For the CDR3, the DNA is TGTGCCAGTAGTATCTCAGGGGGTAATCAGCCCCAGCATTTT. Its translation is CASSISGGNQPQHF.

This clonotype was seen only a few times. This CDR3 reads CASSPQGVAVKNIQYF. For the CDR3, the DNA is TGTGCCAGCAGCCCCCAGGGGGTTGCAGTCAAAAACATTCAGTACTTC. The J gene is TRBJ2-4, the V gene TRBV7-2; 7 nucleotides agree with TRBD1. Germline CDR1 reads SGHTA; CDR2 reads FQGNSA. The junction had 10 bases not matched to a gene; V was cut back by 5 bases and J by 3 bases. The CDR3 has 16 amino acids.